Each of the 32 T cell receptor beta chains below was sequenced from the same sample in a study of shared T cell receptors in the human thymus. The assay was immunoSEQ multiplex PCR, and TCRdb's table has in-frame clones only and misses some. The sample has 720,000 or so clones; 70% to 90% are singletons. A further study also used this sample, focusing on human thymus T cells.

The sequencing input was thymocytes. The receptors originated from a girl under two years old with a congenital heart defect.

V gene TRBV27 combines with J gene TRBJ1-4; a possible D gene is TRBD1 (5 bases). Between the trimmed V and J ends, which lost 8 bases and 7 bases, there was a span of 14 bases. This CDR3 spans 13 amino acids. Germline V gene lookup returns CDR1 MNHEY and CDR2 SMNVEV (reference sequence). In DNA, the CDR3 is TGTGCCAGCGGAGGGATCGGGGCTGAAAAACTGTTTTTT. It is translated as CASGGIGAEKLFF.

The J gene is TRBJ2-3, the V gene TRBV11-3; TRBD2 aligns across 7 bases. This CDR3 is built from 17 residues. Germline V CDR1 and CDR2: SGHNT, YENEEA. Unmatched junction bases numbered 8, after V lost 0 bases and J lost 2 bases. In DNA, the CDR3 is TGTGCCAGCAGCTTAGACTCCAAAGCGGGGTACACAGATACGCAGTATTTT. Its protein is CASSLDSKAGYTDTQYF.

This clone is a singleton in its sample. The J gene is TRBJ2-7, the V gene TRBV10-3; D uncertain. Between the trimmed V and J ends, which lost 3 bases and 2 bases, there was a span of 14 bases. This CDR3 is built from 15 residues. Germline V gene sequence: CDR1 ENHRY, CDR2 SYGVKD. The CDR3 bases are TGTGCCATCAGTGACTCTCGAACTTCACCCTACGAGCAGTACTTC. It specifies CAISDSRTSPYEQYF.

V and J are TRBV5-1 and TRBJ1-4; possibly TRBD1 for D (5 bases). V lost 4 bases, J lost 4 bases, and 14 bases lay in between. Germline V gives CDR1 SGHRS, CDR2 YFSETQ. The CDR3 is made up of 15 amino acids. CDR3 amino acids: CASSPHGTLNEKLFF. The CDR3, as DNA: TGCGCCAGCAGCCCCCACGGGACTCTTAATGAAAAACTGTTTTTT.

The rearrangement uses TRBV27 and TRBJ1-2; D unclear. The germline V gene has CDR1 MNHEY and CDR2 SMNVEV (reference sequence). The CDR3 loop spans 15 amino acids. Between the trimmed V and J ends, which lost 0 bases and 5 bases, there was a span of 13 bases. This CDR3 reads CASSLSITADYGYTF. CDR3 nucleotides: TGTGCCAGCAGTTTATCGATTACAGCGGATTATGGCTACACCTTC.

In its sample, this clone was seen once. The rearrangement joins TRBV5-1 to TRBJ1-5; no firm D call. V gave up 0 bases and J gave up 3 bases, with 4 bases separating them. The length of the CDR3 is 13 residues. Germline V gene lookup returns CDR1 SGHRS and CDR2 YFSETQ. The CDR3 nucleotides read TGCGCCAGCAGCTTGGATCTCAATCAGCCCCAGCATTTT. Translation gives CASSLDLNQPQHF.

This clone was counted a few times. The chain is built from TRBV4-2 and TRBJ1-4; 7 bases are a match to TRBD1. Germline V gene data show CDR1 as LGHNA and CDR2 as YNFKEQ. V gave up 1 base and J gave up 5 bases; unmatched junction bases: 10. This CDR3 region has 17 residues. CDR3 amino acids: CASSQGRGMRVNEKLFF. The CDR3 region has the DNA TGTGCCAGCAGCCAAGGCAGGGGGATGAGGGTAAATGAAAAACTGTTTTTT.

CDR3 protein: CASSQDWLAGGPMEETQYF. The CDR3 coding sequence is TGTGCCAGCAGCCAAGATTGGCTAGCGGGGGGGCCGATGGAAGAGACCCAGTACTTC. This rearrangement joins TRBV4-2 to TRBJ2-5; 12 positions agree with TRBD2. V shed 0 bases and J 3 bases; nucleotides not matched to a gene: 11. The CDR3 extends over 19 amino acids. CDR1 is LGHNA and CDR2 is YNFKEQ in the germline V gene.

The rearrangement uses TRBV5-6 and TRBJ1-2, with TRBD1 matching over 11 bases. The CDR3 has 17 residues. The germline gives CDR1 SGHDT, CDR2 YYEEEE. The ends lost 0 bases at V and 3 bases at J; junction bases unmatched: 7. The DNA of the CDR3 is TGTGCCAGCAGCTTGGGGACAGGGGGCGGAAGGGACTATGGCTACACCTTC. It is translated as CASSLGTGGGRDYGYTF.

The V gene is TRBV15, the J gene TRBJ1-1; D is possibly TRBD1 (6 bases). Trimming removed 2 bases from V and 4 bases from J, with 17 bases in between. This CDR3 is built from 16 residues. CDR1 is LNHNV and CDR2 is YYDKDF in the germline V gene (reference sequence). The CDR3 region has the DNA TGTGCCACCAGCAGATCCAAGGGTAGGGGGTGCACTGAAGCTTTCTTT. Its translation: CATSRSKGRGCTEAFF.

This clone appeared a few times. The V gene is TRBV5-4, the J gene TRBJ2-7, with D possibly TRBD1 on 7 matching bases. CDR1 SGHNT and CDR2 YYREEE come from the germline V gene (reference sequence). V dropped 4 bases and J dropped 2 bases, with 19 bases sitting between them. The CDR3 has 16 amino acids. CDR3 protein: CASSPRGDSPTYEQYF. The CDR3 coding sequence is TGTGCCAGCAGCCCTAGGGGGGACAGCCCGACCTACGAGCAGTACTTC.

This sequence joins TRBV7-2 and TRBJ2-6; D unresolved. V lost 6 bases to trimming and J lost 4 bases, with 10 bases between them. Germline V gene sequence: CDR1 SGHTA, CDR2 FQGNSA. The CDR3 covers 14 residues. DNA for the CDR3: TGTGCCAGCAGTCGACAAGCCGGGGCCAACGTCCTGACTTTC. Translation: CASSRQAGANVLTF.

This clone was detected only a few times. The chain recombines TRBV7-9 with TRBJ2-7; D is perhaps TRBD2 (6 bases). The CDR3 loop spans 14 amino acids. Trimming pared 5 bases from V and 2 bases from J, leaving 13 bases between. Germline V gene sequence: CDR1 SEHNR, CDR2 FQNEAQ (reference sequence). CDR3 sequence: CASSLSGRTYEQYF. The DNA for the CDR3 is TGTGCCAGCAGCCTTAGCGGACGCACCTACGAGCAGTACTTC. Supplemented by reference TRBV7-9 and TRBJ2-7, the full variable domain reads DTGVSQNPRHKITKRGQNVTFRCDPISEHNRLYWYRQTLGQGPEFLTYFQNEAQLEKSRLLSDRFSAERPKGSFSTLEIQRTEQGDSAMYLCASSLSGRTYEQYFGPGTRLTVT.

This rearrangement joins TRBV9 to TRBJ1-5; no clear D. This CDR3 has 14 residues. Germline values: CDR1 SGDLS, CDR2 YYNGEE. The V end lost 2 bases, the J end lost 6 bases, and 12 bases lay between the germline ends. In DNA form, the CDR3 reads TGTGCCAGCAGCGTCACAGCAGAGGGTCAGCCCCAGCATTTT. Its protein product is CASSVTAEGQPQHF. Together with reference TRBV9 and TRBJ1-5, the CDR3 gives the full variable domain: DSGVTQTPKHLITATGQRVTLRCSPRSGDLSVYWYQQSLDQGLQFLIQYYNGEERAKGNILERFSAQQFPDLHSELNLSSLELGDSALYFCASSVTAEGQPQHFGDGTRLSIL.

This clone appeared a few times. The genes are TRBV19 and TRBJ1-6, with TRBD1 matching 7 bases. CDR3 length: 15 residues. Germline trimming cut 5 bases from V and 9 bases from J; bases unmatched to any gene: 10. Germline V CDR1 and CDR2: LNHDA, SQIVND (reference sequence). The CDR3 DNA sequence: TGTGCCAGTAGTCGGGCGGCTCCAGGGGGTTCACCCCTCCACTTT. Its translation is CASSRAAPGGSPLHF.

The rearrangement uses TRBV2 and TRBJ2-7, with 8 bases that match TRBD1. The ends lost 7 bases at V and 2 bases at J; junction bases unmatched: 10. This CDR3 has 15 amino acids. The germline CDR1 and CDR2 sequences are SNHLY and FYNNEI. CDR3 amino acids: CASKDRENQPYEQYF. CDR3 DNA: TGTGCCAGCAAGGACAGGGAGAATCAGCCCTACGAGCAGTACTTC. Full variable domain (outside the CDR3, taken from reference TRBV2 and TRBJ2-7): EPEVTQTPSHQVTQMGQEVILRCVPISNHLYFYWYRQILGQKVEFLVSFYNNEISEKSEIFDDQFSVERPDGSNFTLKIRSTKLEDSAMYFCASKDRENQPYEQYFGPGTRLTVT.

This CDR3 is CSVVSGSGSGYTF. CDR3 sequence (DNA): TGCAGCGTTGTATCGGGTTCCGGAAGTGGCTACACCTTC. This chain connects TRBV29-1 to TRBJ1-2; D is undetermined. V was clipped by 4 bases and J by 7 bases, with 16 bases between them. The germline gives CDR1 SQVTM, CDR2 ANQGSEA. This CDR3 is built from 13 residues.

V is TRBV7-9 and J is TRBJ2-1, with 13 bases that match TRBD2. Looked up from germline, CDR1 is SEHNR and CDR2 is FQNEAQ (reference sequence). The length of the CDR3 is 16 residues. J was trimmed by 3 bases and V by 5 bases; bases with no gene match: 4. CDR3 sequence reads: CASSQGLAGLYNEQFF. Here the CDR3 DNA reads TGTGCCAGCAGCCAGGGACTAGCGGGGCTCTACAATGAGCAGTTCTTC.

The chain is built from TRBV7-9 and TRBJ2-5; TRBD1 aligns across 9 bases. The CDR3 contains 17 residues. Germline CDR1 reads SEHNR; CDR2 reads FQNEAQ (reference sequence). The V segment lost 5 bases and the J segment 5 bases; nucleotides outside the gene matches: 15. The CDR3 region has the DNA TGTGCCAGCAGCATCGCCCGGGACAGGGTTAAAGGGGAGACCCAGTACTTC. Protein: CASSIARDRVKGETQYF.

Written as DNA, the CDR3 is TGCGCCAGCAGCCACCCTAGCATTACTAGCGGGGGGGCCAGCACAGATACGCAGTATTTT. Its protein is CASSHPSITSGGASTDTQYF. The chain carries TRBV4-1 and TRBJ2-3; TRBD2 matches at 13 bases. The CDR3 loop spans 20 amino acids. Germline CDR1 MGHRA, CDR2 YSYEKL. With 3 bases clipped from V and 0 bases from J, the junction kept 12 bases outside the gene matches.

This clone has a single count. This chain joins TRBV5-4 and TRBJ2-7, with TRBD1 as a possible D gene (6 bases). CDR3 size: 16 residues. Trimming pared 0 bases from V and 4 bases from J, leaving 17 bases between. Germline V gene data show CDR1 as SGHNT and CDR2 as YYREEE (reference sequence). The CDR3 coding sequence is TGTGCCAGCAGCTTGGCGTGGGACAAGGCGTCATACGAGCAGTACTTC. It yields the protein CASSLAWDKASYEQYF.

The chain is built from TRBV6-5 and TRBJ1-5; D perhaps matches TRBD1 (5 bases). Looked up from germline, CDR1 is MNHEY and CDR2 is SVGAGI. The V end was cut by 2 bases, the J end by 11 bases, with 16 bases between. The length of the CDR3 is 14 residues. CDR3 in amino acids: CASSYTNTQGAQHF. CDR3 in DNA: TGTGCCAGCAGTTACACTAACACTCAAGGGGCCCAGCATTTT.

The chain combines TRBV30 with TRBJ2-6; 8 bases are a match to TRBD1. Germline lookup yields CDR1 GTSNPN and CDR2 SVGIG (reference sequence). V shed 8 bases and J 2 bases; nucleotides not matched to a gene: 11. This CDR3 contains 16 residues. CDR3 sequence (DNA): TGTGCCGGGATTGACAGGGGTTCGGCTGGGGCCAACGTCCTGACTTTC. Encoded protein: CAGIDRGSAGANVLTF.

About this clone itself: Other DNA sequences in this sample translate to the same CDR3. CDR3 sequence: CASSVLAGASTDTQYF. DNA of the CDR3: TGTGCCAGCAGCGTCTTAGCGGGGGCTAGCACAGATACGCAGTATTTT. This chain uses TRBV9 with TRBJ2-3; the match to TRBD2 covers 9 bases. In germline, CDR1 is SGDLS, CDR2 YYNGEE. The CDR3 sequence is 16 residues long. The trim removed 2 bases at V and 0 bases at J, leaving 4 bases unmatched.

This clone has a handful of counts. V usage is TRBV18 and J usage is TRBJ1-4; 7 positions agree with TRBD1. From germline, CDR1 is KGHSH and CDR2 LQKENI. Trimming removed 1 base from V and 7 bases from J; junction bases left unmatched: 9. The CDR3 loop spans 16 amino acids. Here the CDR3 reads CASSPHPGQLREKLFF. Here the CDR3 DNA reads TGTGCCAGCTCACCACATCCGGGACAGCTCCGTGAAAAACTGTTTTTT.

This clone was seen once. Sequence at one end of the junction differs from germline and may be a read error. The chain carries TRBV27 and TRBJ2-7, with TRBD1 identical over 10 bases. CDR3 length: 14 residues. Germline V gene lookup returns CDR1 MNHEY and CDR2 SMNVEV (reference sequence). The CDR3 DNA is TGTGCCGGCAGGGAGACAGGGGGCGCCTACGAGCAGTACTTC. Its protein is CAGRETGGAYEQYF.

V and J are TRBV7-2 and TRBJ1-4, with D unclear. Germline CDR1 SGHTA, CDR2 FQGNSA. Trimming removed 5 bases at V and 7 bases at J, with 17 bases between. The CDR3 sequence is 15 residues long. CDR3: CASSAGSPEGEKLFF. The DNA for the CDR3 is TGTGCCAGCAGCGCAGGCAGCCCAGAGGGTGAAAAACTGTTTTTT.

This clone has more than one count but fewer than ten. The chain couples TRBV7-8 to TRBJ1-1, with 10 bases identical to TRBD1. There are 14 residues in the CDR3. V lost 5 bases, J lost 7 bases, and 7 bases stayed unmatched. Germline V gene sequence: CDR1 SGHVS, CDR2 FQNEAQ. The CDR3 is CASSPGTGDLEAFF. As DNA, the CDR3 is TGTGCCAGCAGCCCCGGGACAGGGGACCTTGAAGCTTTCTTT.

CDR3 DNA: TGCGCCAGCAGCCAAGTCGCTACAGGGGGCCGGAACACTGAAGCTTTCTTT. The encoded protein is CASSQVATGGRNTEAFF. The chain links TRBV4-1 to TRBJ1-1; 9 bases map to TRBD1. From germline, CDR1 is MGHRA and CDR2 YSYEKL. V trimming: 1 base; J trimming: 1 base; junction bases outside the gene matches: 7. This CDR3 is built from 17 residues.

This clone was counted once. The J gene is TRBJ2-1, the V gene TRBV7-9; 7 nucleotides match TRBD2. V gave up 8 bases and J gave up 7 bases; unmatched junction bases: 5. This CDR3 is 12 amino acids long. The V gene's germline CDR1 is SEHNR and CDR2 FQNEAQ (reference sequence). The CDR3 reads CASWGGGNEQFF. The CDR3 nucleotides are TGTGCCAGCTGGGGGGGAGGGAATGAGCAGTTCTTC.

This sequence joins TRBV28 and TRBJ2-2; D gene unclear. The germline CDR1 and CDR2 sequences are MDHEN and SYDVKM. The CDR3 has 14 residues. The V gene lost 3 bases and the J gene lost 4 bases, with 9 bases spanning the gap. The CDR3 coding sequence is TGTGCCAGCAGTTTTCGGTCGGGCACCGGGGAGCTGTTTTTT. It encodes CASSFRSGTGELFF.

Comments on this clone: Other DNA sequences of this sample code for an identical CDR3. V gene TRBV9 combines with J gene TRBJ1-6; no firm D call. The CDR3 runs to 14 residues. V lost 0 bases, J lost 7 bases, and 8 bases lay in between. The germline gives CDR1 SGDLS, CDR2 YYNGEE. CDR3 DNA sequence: TGTGCCAGCAGCGTAGGTGAGAACAATTCACCCCTCCACTTT. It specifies CASSVGENNSPLHF.